This T cell receptor beta chain was recovered during a study of T cells in Graves' hyperthyroidism and ophthalmopathy. Study-wide findings and caveats: Blood shared most expanded thyroid clonotypes above 0.001.

Individuals with ophthalmopathy presented a Clinical Activity Score of at least 3, a NOSPECS grade of at least 4 and a duration under 3 months. The CDR3 has 17 residues. Looked up from germline, CDR1 is SGHAT and CDR2 is FQNNGV. The ends lost 4 bases at V and 0 bases at J; junction bases unmatched: 5. In the case of this clonotype: The antigen is undetermined.

TCR beta CDR3 regions were amplified from RNA. With the HTBI primer set, the TCR CDR3 went through a first round of RT-PCR. One entry per CDR3 protein, called by TCRdb with MiXCR from the multiplex PCR reads. There are hundreds of thousands of distinct CDR3 sequences in the sample; roughly a sixth occur only once, and 17% lies in the top ten. This receptor was taken from a woman between 18 and 30 years old with Graves' ophthalmopathy. Sequencing input: blood. V and J are TRBV11-2 and TRBJ2-5; 13 bases agree with TRBD2. The CDR3 reads CASSSGLAGVNQETQYF. The CDR3 nucleotides are TGTGCCAGCAGCTCCGGACTAGCGGGAGTAAACCAAGAGACCCAGTACTTC.